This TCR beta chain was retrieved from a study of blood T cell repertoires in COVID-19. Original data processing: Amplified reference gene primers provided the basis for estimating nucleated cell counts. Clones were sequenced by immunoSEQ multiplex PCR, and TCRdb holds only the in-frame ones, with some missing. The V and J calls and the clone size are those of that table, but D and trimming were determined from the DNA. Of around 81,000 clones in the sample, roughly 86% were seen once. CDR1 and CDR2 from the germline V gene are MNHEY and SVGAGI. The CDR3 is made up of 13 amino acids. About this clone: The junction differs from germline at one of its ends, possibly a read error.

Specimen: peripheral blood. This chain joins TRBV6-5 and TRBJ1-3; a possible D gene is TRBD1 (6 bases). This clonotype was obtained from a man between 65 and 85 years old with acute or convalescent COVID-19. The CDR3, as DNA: TGTGCCAGCCAGGGGACGCAGGGAAACAGCATATATTTT. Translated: CASQGTQGNSIYF.